The rows below give T cell receptor beta chains drawn from one sample of a study of blood T cell repertoires in COVID-19. The data were produced by immunoSEQ multiplex PCR, yet TCRdb's version contains in-frame clones alone and is incomplete. The table shows over 400,000 clones, with around 90% occurring only once. The sequenced sample consisted of peripheral blood. The receptors shown here come from a woman aged 45 to 65 with COVID-19, enrolled during active disease. Each CDR3 is given with its conserved first and last residue. The order of the fields is J gene, V gene, CDR3 protein.

TRBJ2-7 TRBV27 CASIQGYEQYF
TRBJ2-7 TRBV10-2 CASSPLAGNSYEQYF
TRBJ1-1 TRBV30 CAWRDKTEAFF
TRBJ2-2 TRBV5-5 CASSFFPGTGELFF
TRBJ1-1 TRBV5-4 CASSSQVNTEAFF
TRBJ2-5 TRBV18 CASSPGQPPQETQYF
TRBJ1-2 TRBV5-1 CASSLAAEGRGSYGYTF
TRBJ1-3 TRBV6-5 CASSYRGLSGNTIYF
TRBJ1-2 TRBV28 CASSNRGLSYGYTF
TRBJ1-4 TRBV5-1 CASSLASGTANEKLFF
TRBJ2-1 TRBV6-5 CASRLPGLHNEQFF
TRBJ2-6 TRBV18 CASYKDRTLSGANVLTF
TRBJ2-1 TRBV7-9 CASRGGVLEDEQFF
TRBJ1-1 TRBV9 CASSTQGDTEAFF
TRBJ1-4 TRBV7-9 CASSPGLRGRSEKLFF
TRBJ2-2 TRBV30 CAWGRGAVTGELFF
TRBJ1-1 TRBV9 CASSVQMNTEAFF
TRBJ1-1 TRBV11-2 CASSPRTGSNTEAFF
TRBJ1-4 TRBV18 CASSRTMQDIAREKLFF
TRBJ1-4 TRBV3-1/TRBV3-2 CASSQADTNEKLFF
TRBJ1-5 TRBV6-5 CASSSGDQPQHF
TRBJ2-3 TRBV5-1 CASSFRLAGARGTDTQYF
TRBJ1-1 TRBV5-1 CASSGQGRTEAFF
TRBJ2-7 TRBV30 CAWRRTGGPYEQYF
TRBJ2-1 TRBV12-3/TRBV12-4 CASSPSQGYEQFF
TRBJ2-1 TRBV27 CASSSSGAYNEQFF
TRBJ2-2 TRBV3-1/TRBV3-2 CASSRSLGGTGELFF
TRBJ1-5 TRBV6-6 CASRSTSRANQPQHF
TRBJ1-1 TRBV10-3 CAIRGGTGVTEAFF